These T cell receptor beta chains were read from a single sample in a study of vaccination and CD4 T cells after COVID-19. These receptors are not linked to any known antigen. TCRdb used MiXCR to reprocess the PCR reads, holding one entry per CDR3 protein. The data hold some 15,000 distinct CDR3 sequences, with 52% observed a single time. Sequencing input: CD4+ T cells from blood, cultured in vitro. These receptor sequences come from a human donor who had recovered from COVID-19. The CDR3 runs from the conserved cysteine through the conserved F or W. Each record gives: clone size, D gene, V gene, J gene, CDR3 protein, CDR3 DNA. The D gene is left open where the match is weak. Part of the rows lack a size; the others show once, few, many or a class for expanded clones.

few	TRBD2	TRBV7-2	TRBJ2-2	CASSSSGTSGSTGELFF	TGTGCCAGCAGCTCATCCGGGACTAGCGGGAGCACCGGGGAGCTGTTTTTT
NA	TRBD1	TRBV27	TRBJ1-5	CASSFRGPGQTFNQPQHF	TGTGCCAGCAGTTTCCGCGGTCCGGGACAGACCTTCAATCAGCCCCAGCATTTT
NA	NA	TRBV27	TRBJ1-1	CASSLSREDTEAFF	TGTGCCAGCAGTTTAAGCAGGGAGGACACTGAAGCTTTCTTT
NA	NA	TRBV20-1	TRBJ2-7	CSASVISYEQYF	TGCAGTGCTAGTGTAATCTCCTACGAGCAGTACTTC
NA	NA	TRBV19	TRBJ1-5	CASRDRRNQPQHF	TGTGCCAGTAGGGACAGACGTAATCAGCCCCAGCATTTT
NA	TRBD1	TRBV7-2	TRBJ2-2	CASSLARTGYTGELFF	TGTGCCAGCAGCTTAGCGAGGACAGGGTACACCGGGGAGCTGTTTTTT
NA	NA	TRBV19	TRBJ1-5	CASGGSGEYQPQHF	TGTGCCAGCGGGGGGTCAGGGGAATATCAGCCCCAGCATTTT
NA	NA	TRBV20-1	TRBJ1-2	CSAQGGNGYTF	TGCAGTGCGCAGGGAGGGAATGGCTACACCTTC
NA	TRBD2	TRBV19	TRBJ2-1	CASSTPGGQTHEQFF	TGTGCCAGTAGCACCCCGGGAGGCCAAACCCATGAGCAGTTCTTC
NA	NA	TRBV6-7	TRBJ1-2	CASSYFATDYGYTF	TGTGCCAGCAGTTACTTCGCGACGGATTATGGCTACACCTTC
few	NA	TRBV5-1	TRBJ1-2	CASRLTGDRYGYTF	TGCGCCAGCAGATTGACAGGCGACCGTTATGGCTACACCTTC
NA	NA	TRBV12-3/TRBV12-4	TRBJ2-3	CASSLADTQYF	TGTGCCAGCAGTTTGGCAGATACGCAGTATTTT
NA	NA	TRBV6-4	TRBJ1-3	CASSASRPSLPGNTIYF	TGTGCCAGCAGTGCCTCCCGGCCGTCTCTTCCTGGAAACACCATATATTTT
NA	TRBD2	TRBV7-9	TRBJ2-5	CASSLTAGGRGETQYF	TGTGCCAGCAGCTTAACGGCGGGAGGTCGGGGGGAGACCCAGTACTTC
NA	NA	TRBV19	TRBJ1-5	CASSEGAGNQPQHF	TGTGCCAGTAGCGAAGGGGCGGGCAATCAGCCCCAGCATTTT
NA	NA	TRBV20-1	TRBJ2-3	CSARGSGTDTQYF	TGCAGTGCTAGAGGTAGCGGCACAGATACGCAGTATTTT
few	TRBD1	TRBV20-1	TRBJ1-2	CSAGTGNYGYTF	TGCAGTGCCGGGACAGGGAACTATGGCTACACCTTC
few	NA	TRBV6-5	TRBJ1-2	CASSYSPGPGYTF	TGTGCCAGCAGTTACTCCCCGGGACCAGGCTACACCTTC
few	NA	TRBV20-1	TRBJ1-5	CSARALDSGNQPQHF	TGCAGTGCTAGAGCCCTGGACAGTGGCAATCAGCCCCAGCATTTT
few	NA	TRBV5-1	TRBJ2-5	CASSDRGAGETQYF	TGCGCCAGCAGTGATAGGGGAGCGGGAGAGACCCAGTACTTC
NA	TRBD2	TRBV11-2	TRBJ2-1	CAGSGGYNEQFF	TGTGCCGGGTCGGGGGGATACAATGAGCAGTTCTTC
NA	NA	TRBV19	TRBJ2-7	CASSIARRSSYEQYF	TGTGCCAGTAGTATTGCGCGGAGGAGCTCCTACGAGCAGTACTTC
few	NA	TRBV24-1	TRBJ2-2	CATSDPARGDTGELFF	TGTGCCACCAGTGACCCAGCTAGGGGCGACACCGGGGAGCTGTTTTTT
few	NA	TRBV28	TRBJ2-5	CASSQSRTQYF	TGTGCCAGCAGCCAGAGCCGAACCCAGTACTTC
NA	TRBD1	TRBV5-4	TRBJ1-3	CASSPGGKDTIYF	TGTGCCAGCAGCCCAGGGGGCAAGGACACCATATATTTT
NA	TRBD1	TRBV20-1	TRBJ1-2	CSPSGDREEGGYTF	TGCAGTCCCTCGGGGGACAGGGAGGAGGGGGGCTACACCTTC
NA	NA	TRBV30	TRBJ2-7	CAWNRYNTYEQYF	TGTGCCTGGAACAGGTACAACACCTACGAGCAGTACTTC
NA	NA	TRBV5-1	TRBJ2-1	CASSLIPLDSYNEQFF	TGCGCCAGCAGCTTAATTCCGCTAGACTCCTACAATGAGCAGTTCTTC